This T cell receptor (beta chain) comes out of a study of shared clonotypes between healthy human individuals. Study-level information: A couple of women and a few men aged 18 to 49 served as donors.

Deep was the level at which the assay was run. TCRdb keeps only in-frame clones here, not all; method: immunoSEQ multiplex PCR. The data show 2 million to 2.5 million clones, approximately 96% seen once. Per germline, CDR1 SGHTA and CDR2 FQGNSA. The V end was cut by 5 bases, the J end by 4 bases, with 10 bases between. The CDR3 is 13 amino acids. The clonotype originates from a man younger than 30 in good health. The chain employs TRBV7-2 and TRBJ2-3, with a possible D match to TRBD2 (6 bases). The sequenced sample consisted of naive CD4+ T cells sorted from blood. Noted subset: CD45RA+ positively selected. In nucleotides, the CDR3 is TGTGCCAGCAGCAGGCTAGCGTCAGATACGCAGTATTTT. Its translation: CASSRLASDTQYF. Variable domain in full (rest from reference TRBV7-2 and TRBJ2-3): GAGVSQSPSNKVTEKGKDVELRCDPISGHTALYWYRQSLGQGLEFLIYFQGNSAPDKSGLPSDRFSAERTGGSVSTLTIQRTQQEDSAVYLCASSRLASDTQYFGPGTRLTVL.